Listed here are 4 T cell receptor beta chains from one sample, sequenced in a study of breast tumors, draining lymph nodes, adjacent tissues. The lymph nodes were axillary draining lymph nodes from breast cancer patients. From the multiplex PCR reads, TCRdb called clonotypes with MiXCR, one entry per CDR3 protein. This table has over 200,000 distinct CDR3 sequences, about 30% appearing once. Sequencing input: axillary lymph node tissue. All receptors derive from a female donor with breast cancer. Some clones in this sample may be carry-over from other donors' samples.

At least ten counts were recorded for this clonotype. The chain recombines TRBV9 with TRBJ2-2, with D possibly matching TRBD2 (5 bases). V dropped 2 bases and J dropped 5 bases, with 13 bases sitting between them. The germline V gene has CDR1 SGDLS and CDR2 YYNGEE. The CDR3 covers 15 residues. CDR3 in amino acids: CASSVDYLRTGELFF. In DNA form, the CDR3 reads TGTGCCAGCAGCGTTGACTACCTGAGGACCGGGGAGCTGTTTTTT. Full variable domain (remainder filled in from reference TRBV9 and TRBJ2-2): DSGVTQTPKHLITATGQRVTLRCSPRSGDLSVYWYQQSLDQGLQFLIQYYNGEERAKGNILERFSAQQFPDLHSELNLSSLELGDSALYFCASSVDYLRTGELFFGEGSRLTVL.

The V call is TRBV24-1, the J call TRBJ2-1; TRBD1 matches 9 bases. The J segment lost 7 bases and the V segment lost 5 bases, leaving 14 bases of the junction unmatched. The CDR3 totals 17 residues. Germline V gives CDR1 KGHDR, CDR2 SFDVKD. CDR3 coding DNA: TGTGCCACCAGTGGACTGCCGGGACAGGGCTTGAAAAATGAGCAGTTCTTC. It yields the protein CATSGLPGQGLKNEQFF.

The chain couples TRBV20-1 to TRBJ1-4; D is uncertain. Germline CDR1 is DFQATT and CDR2 is SNEGSKA (reference sequence). V was pared by 4 bases and J by 7 bases, with 22 bases between. This CDR3 contains 16 residues. The CDR3 spells CSATATSGRAGEKLFF. The CDR3 bases are TGCAGTGCTACAGCAACTAGCGGGAGGGCCGGTGAAAAACTGTTTTTT.

This clonotype was seen ten or more times. This chain links TRBV5-5 with TRBJ2-7; tentatively, D is TRBD2 (6 bases). Germline loops: CDR1 SGHKS, CDR2 YYEKEE (reference sequence). The CDR3 contains 15 residues. V lost 2 bases to trimming and J lost 0 bases, with 12 bases between them. CDR3: CASSFGTLSSYEQYF. The CDR3 DNA sequence: TGTGCCAGCAGCTTCGGGACTCTCAGCTCCTACGAGCAGTACTTC.